One sample yielded the 18 T cell receptor beta chains listed below, sequenced in a study of neoadjuvant anti-PD-1 for oral cavity cancer. Clones were read by immunoSEQ multiplex PCR, and TCRdb kept only the in-frame ones, dropping some. The data hold approximately 83,000 clones, with 84% observed a single time. Sample: PBMCs, taken before nivolumab (anti-PD-1) treatment. Receptors were obtained from a person aged 35-80 years with oral cavity squamous cell carcinoma.

The chain is built from TRBV27 and TRBJ1-4, with 7 positions matching TRBD1. The germline CDR1 and CDR2 sequences are MNHEY and SMNVEV (reference sequence). Trimming removed 6 bases from V and 5 bases from J; junction bases left unmatched: 21. CDR3 size: 19 residues. This CDR3 is CASSSEPPTSDRQNEKLFF. In DNA form, the CDR3 reads TGTGCCAGCAGCTCCGAGCCCCCGACGTCGGACAGGCAGAATGAAAAACTGTTTTTT. Combining the CDR3 with reference TRBV27 and TRBJ1-4 gives the whole variable domain EAQVTQNPRYLITVTGKKLTVTCSQNMNHEYMSWYRQDPGLGLRQIYYSMNVEVTDKGDVPEGYKVSRKEKRNFPLILESPSPNQTSLYFCASSSEPPTSDRQNEKLFFGSGTQLSVL.

This sequence joins TRBV2 and TRBJ1-2, with 12 bases that match TRBD1. Germline CDR1 reads SNHLY; CDR2 reads FYNNEI. Unmatched junction bases numbered 6, after V lost 0 bases and J lost 1 base. The CDR3 totals 18 residues. The CDR3 spells CASSEAGQGASFNYGYTF. The DNA for the CDR3 is TGTGCCAGCAGTGAAGCGGGACAGGGGGCATCGTTTAACTATGGCTACACCTTC.

The chain uses TRBV7-6 and TRBJ1-1; D may be TRBD1 (5 bases). CDR1 and CDR2 (germline): SGHVS, FNYEAQ. CDR3 size: 14 residues. V was shortened by 5 bases and J by 1 base, with 11 bases between the two germline ends. The CDR3 here is CASSLTEANTEAFF. The CDR3 DNA reads as TGTGCCAGCAGCCTGACAGAAGCGAACACTGAAGCTTTCTTT. Combining the CDR3 with reference TRBV7-6 and TRBJ1-1 gives the whole variable domain GAGVSQSPRYKVTKRGQDVALRCDPISGHVSLYWYRQALGQGPEFLTYFNYEAQQDKSGLPNDRFSAERPEGSISTLTIQRTEQRDSAMYRCASSLTEANTEAFFGQGTRLTVV.

The rearrangement links TRBV5-5 to TRBJ1-1; D is possibly TRBD1 (5 bases). Trimming took off 0 bases at V and 5 bases at J, with 11 bases between the two ends. The germline gives CDR1 SGHKS, CDR2 YYEKEE (reference sequence). CDR3 length: 14 residues. The CDR3 sequence: CASSLETGGTEAFF. DNA for the CDR3: TGTGCCAGCAGCTTGGAAACAGGCGGAACTGAAGCTTTCTTT.

This clone was seen only a few times. This sequence joins TRBV18 and TRBJ2-7, with TRBD2 matching over 13 bases. This CDR3 region has 15 residues. J was trimmed by 4 bases and V by 2 bases; bases with no gene match: 2. From germline, CDR1 is KGHSH and CDR2 LQKENI. The CDR3 nucleotides are TGTGCCAGCTCACCAGGGACTAGCGGGATGTACGAGCAGTACTTC. Its protein product is CASSPGTSGMYEQYF. Combining the CDR3 with reference TRBV18 and TRBJ2-7 gives the whole variable domain NAGVMQNPRHLVRRRGQEARLRCSPMKGHSHVYWYRQLPEEGLKFMVYLQKENIIDESGMPKERFSAEFPKEGPSILRIQQVVRGDSAAYFCASSPGTSGMYEQYFGPGTRLTVT.

V usage is TRBV5-5 and J usage is TRBJ2-1, with 11 bases fitting TRBD2. Germline assignment: CDR1 SGHKS and CDR2 YYEKEE (reference sequence). This CDR3 has 15 residues. The V segment lost 3 bases and the J segment 8 bases; nucleotides outside the gene matches: 7. The CDR3 here is CASSWRLAGTDEQFF. The CDR3 bases are TGTGCCAGCAGCTGGAGACTAGCGGGAACTGATGAGCAGTTCTTC.

This chain links TRBV13 with TRBJ2-1; maybe TRBD1 (6 bases). V was trimmed by 3 bases and J by 7 bases, leaving 16 bases between them. Looked up from germline, CDR1 is PRHDT and CDR2 is FYEKMQ (reference sequence). CDR3 length equals 15 residues. CDR3 protein: CASSFTRQAHNEQFF. CDR3 nucleotide sequence: TGTGCCAGCAGCTTTACCCGACAGGCCCATAATGAGCAGTTCTTC.

The CDR3 region is CASRPHREIGDNEQFF. As DNA, the CDR3 is TGTGCCAGCAGGCCTCACAGGGAGATTGGGGACAATGAGCAGTTCTTC. The chain employs TRBV27 and TRBJ2-1, with D perhaps matching TRBD1 (6 bases). V was cut by 6 bases and J by 5 bases, with 20 bases left in between. The CDR3 is made up of 16 amino acids. CDR1 MNHEY and CDR2 SMNVEV come from the germline V gene (reference sequence).

V gene TRBV4-1 combines with J gene TRBJ1-3; no clear D gene. CDR3 size: 14 residues. The germline V gene encodes CDR1 MGHRA and CDR2 YSYEKL. V was shortened by 1 base and J by 0 bases, with 4 bases between the two germline ends. The CDR3 DNA reads as TGCGCCAGCAGCCAAGGGGCCTCTGGAAACACCATATATTTT. The encoded protein is CASSQGASGNTIYF.

The chain has TRBV5-1 and TRBJ2-5; 7 positions agree with TRBD1. Trimming cost V 5 bases and J 2 bases; bases outside gene matches: 6. Germline V CDR1 and CDR2: SGHRS, YFSETQ. CDR3 length: 14 residues. The DNA of the CDR3 is TGCGCCAGCAGACAGGGACAGTCTCAAGAGACCCAGTACTTC. This codes for CASRQGQSQETQYF.

J is TRBJ2-7 and V is TRBV28, with D perhaps TRBD2 (5 bases). From germline, CDR1 is MDHEN and CDR2 SYDVKM. The CDR3 length is 14 residues. V lost 5 bases and J lost 9, with 20 bases in between. The CDR3 loop is CASSPRGAALGQYF. CDR3 coding DNA: TGTGCCAGCAGTCCCCGGGGTGCGGCCTTAGGGCAGTACTTC.

The genes are TRBV19 and TRBJ2-5; D is undetermined. The CDR3 sequence is 15 residues long. CDR1 LNHDA and CDR2 SQIVND come from the germline V gene (reference sequence). The V gene lost 7 bases and the J gene lost 2 bases, with 17 bases spanning the gap. The CDR3 is CASTLGVQQQETQYF. In nucleotides, the CDR3 is TGTGCCAGTACTCTGGGCGTCCAGCAGCAAGAGACCCAGTACTTC.

V and J are TRBV9 and TRBJ1-4; 9 positions match TRBD1. Germline V gene sequence: CDR1 SGDLS, CDR2 YYNGEE. V shed 4 bases and J 11 bases; nucleotides not matched to a gene: 6. This CDR3 has 13 amino acids. This CDR3 reads CASSRDGQGKLFF. CDR3 DNA sequence: TGTGCCAGCAGCCGGGATGGACAGGGGAAACTGTTTTTT.

The chain has TRBV30 and TRBJ2-1; possibly TRBD2 for D (5 bases). Trimming took 7 bases from V and 6 from J, leaving 13 bases between them. The germline V gene has CDR1 GTSNPN and CDR2 SVGIG (reference sequence). This CDR3 has 12 residues. CDR3 protein: CASVDYANEQFF. CDR3 in DNA: TGTGCCTCCGTAGACTACGCCAATGAGCAGTTCTTC.

The chain couples TRBV7-2 to TRBJ1-4; D might be TRBD1 (5 bases). The V gene's germline CDR1 is SGHTA and CDR2 FQGNSA. The CDR3 is 16 residues long. V shed 6 bases and J shed 0 bases, with 14 bases lying between them. The CDR3 nucleotides read TGTGCCAGCAGGGGAACAGGTTTCGCAACTAATGAAAAACTGTTTTTT. Its translation is CASRGTGFATNEKLFF.

The sample holds a few counts of this clone. This chain connects TRBV11-2 to TRBJ2-2, with D hard to call. CDR1 is SGHAT and CDR2 is FQNNGV in the germline V gene. V was trimmed by 4 bases and J by 4 bases, leaving 7 bases between them. CDR3 length equals 13 residues. This CDR3 is CASSWQFTGELFF. CDR3 bases: TGTGCCAGCAGCTGGCAATTCACCGGGGAGCTGTTTTTT.

J is TRBJ2-6 and V is TRBV9, with 7 bases identical to TRBD1. The CDR3 has 17 amino acids. Germline V gives CDR1 SGDLS, CDR2 YYNGEE. V was clipped by 0 bases and J by 4 bases; unmatched bases: 7. The CDR3 spells CASSVDGQVTGANVLTF. The CDR3 DNA reads as TGTGCCAGCAGCGTAGACGGACAGGTAACAGGGGCCAACGTCCTGACTTTC.

The J gene is TRBJ1-4, the V gene TRBV7-9; D is uncertain. This CDR3 has 12 amino acids. With 4 bases removed from V and 7 bases from J, the gap between germline ends came to 7 bases. The germline V gene has CDR1 SEHNR and CDR2 FQNEAQ (reference sequence). The CDR3 sequence: CASSSLGEKLFF. CDR3 nucleotides: TGTGCCAGCAGCTCCCTGGGTGAAAAACTGTTTTTT.